The source of this T cell receptor beta chain is a study of blood T cell repertoires in COVID-19. As for the study in general: Specimens from acute and convalescent COVID-19 originated in the United States, Italy and Spain. Sources were T cells, B-cell-depleted T cells, or PBMCs; the material itself was cDNA or gDNA.

A remark on this clone: One end of the junction varies from germline; a read error may be responsible.

Germline CDR1 is MNHEY and CDR2 is SVGAGI. There are 11 residues in the CDR3. How the authors handled the data: Reference gene primer amplification in the assay estimated nucleated cell counts. Sequenced by immunoSEQ multiplex PCR; TCRdb stores in-frame clones only, minus some. That table gives V, J and clone size, and the DNA gave D and trimming. There are roughly 99,000 clones in the sample; around 74% occur only once, and around a sixth lies in the top ten. This chain joins TRBV6-5 and TRBJ1-2; TRBD1 is a possible D gene (5 bases). Sequenced input: peripheral blood. The TCR originated in an elderly woman with active or convalescent COVID-19. CDR3 protein: CASSYQGHSYF. The CDR3 DNA follows: TGTGCCAGCAGTTACCAGGGCCATTCCTACTTC.